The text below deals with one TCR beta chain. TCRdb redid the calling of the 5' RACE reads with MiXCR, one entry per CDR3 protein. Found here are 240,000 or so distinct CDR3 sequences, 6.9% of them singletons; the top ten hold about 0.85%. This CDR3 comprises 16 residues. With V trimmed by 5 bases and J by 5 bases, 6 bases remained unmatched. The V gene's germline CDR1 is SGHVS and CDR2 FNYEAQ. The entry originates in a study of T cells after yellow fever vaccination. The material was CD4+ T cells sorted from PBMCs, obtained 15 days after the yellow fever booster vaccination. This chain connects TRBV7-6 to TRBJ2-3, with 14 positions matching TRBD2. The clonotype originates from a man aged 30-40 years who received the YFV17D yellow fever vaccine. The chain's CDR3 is CASSPGTSGSRDTQYF. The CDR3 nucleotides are TGTGCCAGCAGCCCTGGGACTAGCGGGAGTAGAGATACGCAGTATTTT. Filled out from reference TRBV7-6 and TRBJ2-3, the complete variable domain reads GAGVSQSPRYKVTKRGQDVALRCDPISGHVSLYWYRQALGQGPEFLTYFNYEAQQDKSGLPNDRFSAERPEGSISTLTIQRTEQRDSAMYRCASSPGTSGSRDTQYFGPGTRLTVL.